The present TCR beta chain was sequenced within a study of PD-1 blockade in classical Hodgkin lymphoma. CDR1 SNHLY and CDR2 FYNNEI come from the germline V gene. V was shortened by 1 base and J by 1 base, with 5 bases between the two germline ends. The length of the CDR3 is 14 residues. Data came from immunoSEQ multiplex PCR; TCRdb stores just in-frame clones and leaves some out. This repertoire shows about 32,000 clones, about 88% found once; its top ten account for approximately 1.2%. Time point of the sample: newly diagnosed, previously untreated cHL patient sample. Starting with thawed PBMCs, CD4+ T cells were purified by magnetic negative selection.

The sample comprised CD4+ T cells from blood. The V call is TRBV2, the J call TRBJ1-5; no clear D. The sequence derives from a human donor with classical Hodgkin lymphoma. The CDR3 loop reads CASSEGRSNQPQHF. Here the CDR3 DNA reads TGTGCCAGCAGTGAAGGCCGGAGCAATCAGCCCCAGCATTTT. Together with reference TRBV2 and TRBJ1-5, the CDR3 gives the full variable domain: EPEVTQTPSHQVTQMGQEVILRCVPISNHLYFYWYRQILGQKVEFLVSFYNNEISEKSEIFDDQFSVERPDGSNFTLKIRSTKLEDSAMYFCASSEGRSNQPQHFGDGTRLSIL.